Sequencing of this T cell receptor beta chain was carried out in a study of OX40 agonist ivuxolimab in advanced cancers. Study-level background: Two cutaneous melanoma patients and one hepatocellular carcinoma patient, three in all, had partial responses.

With baseline, cycle 4 day 1, and cycle 7 day 1 as timepoints, blood was sampled. Profiling relied on immunoSEQ multiplex PCR, and the TCRdb table lists in-frame clones only, not all of them. The sample shows 35,000 or so clones, under 85% of them seen only once. General study points: Antigen targets of the expanded peripheral T cells went undetermined.

A remark on this clone: Its matching antigen is unknown.

The CDR3 is 14 amino acids. V gave up 5 bases and J gave up 5 bases; unmatched junction bases: 3. Germline CDR1 and CDR2: LNHNV and YYDKDF (reference sequence). This sample comprised CD4+ or CD8+ T cells sorted from blood, obtained in a trial of the OX40 agonist ivuxolimab. The receptor was derived from an adult with an advanced solid tumor such as melanoma, head and neck, liver or kidney cancer. V is TRBV15 and J is TRBJ2-5, with TRBD2 matching 12 bases. As DNA, the CDR3 is TGTGCCACCAGCCGACTAGCGGGGGACGAGACCCAGTACTTC. Its translation is CATSRLAGDETQYF.